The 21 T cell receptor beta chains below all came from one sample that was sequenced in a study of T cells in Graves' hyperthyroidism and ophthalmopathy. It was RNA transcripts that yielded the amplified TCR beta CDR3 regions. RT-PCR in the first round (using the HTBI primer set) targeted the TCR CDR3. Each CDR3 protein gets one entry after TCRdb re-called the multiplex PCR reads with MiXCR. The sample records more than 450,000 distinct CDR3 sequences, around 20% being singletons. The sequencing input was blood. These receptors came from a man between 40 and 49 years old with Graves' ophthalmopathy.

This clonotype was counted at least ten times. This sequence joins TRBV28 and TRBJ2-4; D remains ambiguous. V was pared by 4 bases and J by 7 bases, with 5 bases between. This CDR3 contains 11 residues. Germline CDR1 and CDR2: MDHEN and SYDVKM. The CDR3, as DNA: TGTGCCAGCAGTTCCCCCAACATTCAGTACTTC. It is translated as CASSSPNIQYF.

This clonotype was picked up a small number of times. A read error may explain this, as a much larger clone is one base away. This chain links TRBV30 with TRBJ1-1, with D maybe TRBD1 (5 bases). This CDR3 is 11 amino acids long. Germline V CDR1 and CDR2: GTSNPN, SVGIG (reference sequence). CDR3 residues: CARSVGRRAFF. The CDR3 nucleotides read TGTGCCCGGAGTGTGGGGCGCCGAGCTTTCTTT.

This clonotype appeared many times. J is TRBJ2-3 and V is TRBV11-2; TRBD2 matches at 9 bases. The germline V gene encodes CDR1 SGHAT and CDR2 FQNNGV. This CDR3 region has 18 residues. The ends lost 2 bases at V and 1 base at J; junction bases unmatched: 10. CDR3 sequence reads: CASSLLDKAGGRTDTQYF. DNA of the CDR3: TGTGCCAGCAGCTTACTCGACAAAGCGGGGGGACGCACAGATACGCAGTATTTT.

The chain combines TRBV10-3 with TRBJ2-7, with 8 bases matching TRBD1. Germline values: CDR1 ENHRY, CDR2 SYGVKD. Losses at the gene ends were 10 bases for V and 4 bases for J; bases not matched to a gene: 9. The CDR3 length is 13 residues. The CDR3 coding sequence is TGTGCCAGCGTCGCAGGGGGCGGGTACGAGCAGTACTTC. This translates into CASVAGGGYEQYF.

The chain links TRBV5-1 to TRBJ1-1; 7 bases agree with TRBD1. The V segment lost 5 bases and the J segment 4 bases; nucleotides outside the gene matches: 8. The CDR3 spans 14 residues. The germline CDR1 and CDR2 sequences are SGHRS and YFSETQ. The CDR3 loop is CASSPTGDPTEAFF. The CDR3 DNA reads TGCGCCAGCAGTCCTACAGGGGACCCCACTGAAGCTTTCTTT.

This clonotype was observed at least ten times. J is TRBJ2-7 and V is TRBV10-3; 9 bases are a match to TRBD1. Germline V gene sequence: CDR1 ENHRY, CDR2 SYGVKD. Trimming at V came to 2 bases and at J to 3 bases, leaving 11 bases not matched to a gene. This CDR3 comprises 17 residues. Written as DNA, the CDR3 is TGTGCCATCAGTGAGGGGTTGACGGGACAGGGCATCTACGAGCAGTACTTC. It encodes CAISEGLTGQGIYEQYF.

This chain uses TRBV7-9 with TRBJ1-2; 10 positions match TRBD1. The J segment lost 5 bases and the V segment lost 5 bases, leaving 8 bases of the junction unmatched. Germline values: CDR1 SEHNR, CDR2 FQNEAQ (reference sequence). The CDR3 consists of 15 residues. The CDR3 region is CASSIGQGERYGYTF. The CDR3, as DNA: TGTGCCAGCAGCATAGGACAGGGGGAAAGGTATGGCTACACCTTC. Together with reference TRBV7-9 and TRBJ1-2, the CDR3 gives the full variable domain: DTGVSQNPRHKITKRGQNVTFRCDPISEHNRLYWYRQTLGQGPEFLTYFQNEAQLEKSRLLSDRFSAERPKGSFSTLEIQRTEQGDSAMYLCASSIGQGERYGYTFGSGTRLTVV.

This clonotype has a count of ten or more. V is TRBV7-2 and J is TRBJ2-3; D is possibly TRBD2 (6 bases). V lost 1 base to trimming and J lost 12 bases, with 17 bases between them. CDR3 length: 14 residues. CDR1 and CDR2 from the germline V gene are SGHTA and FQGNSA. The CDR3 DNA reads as TGTGCCAGCAGCTTAGAGGAATGGCGGGATGGACAGTATTTT. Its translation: CASSLEEWRDGQYF.

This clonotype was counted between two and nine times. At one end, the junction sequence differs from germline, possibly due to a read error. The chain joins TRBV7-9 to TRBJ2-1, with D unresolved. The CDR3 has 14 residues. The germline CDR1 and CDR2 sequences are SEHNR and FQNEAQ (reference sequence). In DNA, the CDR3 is TGTGCCAGCACTAGGGCCCGCTCCTACAATGAGCAGTCCTTC. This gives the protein CASTRARSYNEQSF.

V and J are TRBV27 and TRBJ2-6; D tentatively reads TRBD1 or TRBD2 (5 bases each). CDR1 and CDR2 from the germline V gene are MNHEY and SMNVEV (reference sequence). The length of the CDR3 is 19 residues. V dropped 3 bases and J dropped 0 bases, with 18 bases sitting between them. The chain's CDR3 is CASSFNQVRGPSGANVLTF. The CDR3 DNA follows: TGTGCCAGCAGTTTTAACCAAGTGAGGGGCCCCTCTGGGGCCAACGTCCTGACTTTC. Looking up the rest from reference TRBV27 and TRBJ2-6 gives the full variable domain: EAQVTQNPRYLITVTGKKLTVTCSQNMNHEYMSWYRQDPGLGLRQIYYSMNVEVTDKGDVPEGYKVSRKEKRNFPLILESPSPNQTSLYFCASSFNQVRGPSGANVLTFGAGSRLTVL.

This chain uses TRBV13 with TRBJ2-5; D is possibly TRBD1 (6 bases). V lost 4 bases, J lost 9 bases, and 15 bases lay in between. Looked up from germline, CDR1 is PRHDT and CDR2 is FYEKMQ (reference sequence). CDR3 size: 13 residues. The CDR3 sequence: CASSSDSQGPQYF. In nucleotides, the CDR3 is TGTGCCAGCAGCTCGGACAGTCAGGGTCCCCAGTACTTC.

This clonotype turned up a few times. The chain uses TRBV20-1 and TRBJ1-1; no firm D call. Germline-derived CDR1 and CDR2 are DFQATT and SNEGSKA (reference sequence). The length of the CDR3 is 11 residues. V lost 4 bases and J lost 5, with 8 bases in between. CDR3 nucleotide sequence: TGCAGTGCTAAGGTGGTGACTGAAGCTTTCTTT. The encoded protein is CSAKVVTEAFF.

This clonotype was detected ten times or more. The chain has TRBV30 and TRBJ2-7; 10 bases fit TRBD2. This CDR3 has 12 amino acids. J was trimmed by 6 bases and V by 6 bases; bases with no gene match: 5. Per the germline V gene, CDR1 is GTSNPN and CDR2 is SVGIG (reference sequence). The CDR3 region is CACTSGVSEQYF. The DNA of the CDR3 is TGTGCCTGTACTAGCGGGGTAAGCGAGCAGTACTTC.

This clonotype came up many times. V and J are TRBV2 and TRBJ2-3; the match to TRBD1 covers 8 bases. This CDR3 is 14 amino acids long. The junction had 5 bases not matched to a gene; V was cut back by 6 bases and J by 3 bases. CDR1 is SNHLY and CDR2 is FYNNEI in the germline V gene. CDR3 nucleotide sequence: TGTGCCAGCAGCGCGGGACAGGTGACAGATACGCAGTATTTT. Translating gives CASSAGQVTDTQYF.

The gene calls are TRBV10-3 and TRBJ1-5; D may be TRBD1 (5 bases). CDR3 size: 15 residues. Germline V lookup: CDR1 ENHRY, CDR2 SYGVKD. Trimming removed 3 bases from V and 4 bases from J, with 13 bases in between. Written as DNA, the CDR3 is TGTGCCATCAGTGACGCACAGGCAGGGAATCAGCCCCAGCATTTT. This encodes CAISDAQAGNQPQHF.

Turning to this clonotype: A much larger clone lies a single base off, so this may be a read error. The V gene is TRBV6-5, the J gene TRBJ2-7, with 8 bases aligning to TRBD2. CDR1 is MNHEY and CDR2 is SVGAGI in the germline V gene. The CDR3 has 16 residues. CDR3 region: CASSFLTSGKNYEQHF. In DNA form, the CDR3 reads TGTGCCAGCAGTTTCCTCACTAGCGGAAAAAACTACGAGCAGCACTTC.

The CDR3 reads CASSFSGGGYEQYF. The CDR3 nucleotides read TGTGCCAGCAGCTTCTCAGGGGGAGGCTACGAGCAGTACTTC. The rearrangement joins TRBV5-4 to TRBJ2-7; weak D call: TRBD1 (7 bases). CDR1 is SGHNT, CDR2 YYREEE, per germline (reference sequence). The CDR3 is 14 residues long. V lost 2 bases, J lost 3 bases, and 12 bases lay in between. The variable domain in full, with the rest retrieved from reference TRBV5-4 and TRBJ2-7, is ETGVTQSPTHLIKTRGQQVTLRCSSQSGHNTVSWYQQALGQGPQFIFQYYREEENGRGNFPPRFSGLQFPNYSSELNVNALELDDSALYLCASSFSGGGYEQYFGPGTRLTVT.

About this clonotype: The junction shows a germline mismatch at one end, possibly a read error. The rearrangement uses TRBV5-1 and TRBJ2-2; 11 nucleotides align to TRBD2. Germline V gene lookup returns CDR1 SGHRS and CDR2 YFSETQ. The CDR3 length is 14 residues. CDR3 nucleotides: TGCGCCAGCTTTAGCGGGGGGGCCTCCGGGGAGCCGTTTTTT. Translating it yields CASFSGGASGEPFF. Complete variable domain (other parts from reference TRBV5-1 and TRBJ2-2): KAGVTQTPRYLIKTRGQQVTLSCSPISGHRSVSWYQQTPGQGLQFLFEYFSETQRNKGNFPGRFSGRQFSNSRSEMNVSTLELGDSALYLCASFSGGASGEPFFGEGSRLTVL.

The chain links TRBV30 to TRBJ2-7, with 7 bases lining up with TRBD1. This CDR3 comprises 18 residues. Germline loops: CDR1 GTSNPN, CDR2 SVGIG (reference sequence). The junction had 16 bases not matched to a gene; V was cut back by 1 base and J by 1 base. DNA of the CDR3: TGTGCCTGGAGTGGCGTGATCGGGGACAGTCTAGGGTCCTACGAGCAGTACTTC. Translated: CAWSGVIGDSLGSYEQYF.

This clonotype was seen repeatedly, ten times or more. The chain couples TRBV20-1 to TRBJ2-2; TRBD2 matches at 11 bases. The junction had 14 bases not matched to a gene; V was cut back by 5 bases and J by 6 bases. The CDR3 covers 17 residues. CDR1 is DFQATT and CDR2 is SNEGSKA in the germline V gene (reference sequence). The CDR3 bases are TGCAGTGCTCTAGGGGATTACCTAGCGGGAGGCTCCGGGGAGCTGTTTTTT. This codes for CSALGDYLAGGSGELFF.

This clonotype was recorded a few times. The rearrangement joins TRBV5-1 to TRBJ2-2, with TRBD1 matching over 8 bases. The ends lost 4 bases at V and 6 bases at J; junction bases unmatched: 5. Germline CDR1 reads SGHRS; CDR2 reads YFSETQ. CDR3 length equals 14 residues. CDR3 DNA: TGCGCCAGCAGCCCCAAGGACAGGGCCGGGGAGCTGTTTTTT. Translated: CASSPKDRAGELFF.